Listed below are T cell receptor beta chains from one sample, sequenced in a study of T cells after somatic rescue of genetic block. Method: immunoSEQ multiplex PCR; TCRdb's copy keeps in-frame clones and lacks some. The repertoire holds 95,000 to 120,000 clones, with 75% to 95% as singletons. Sequencing was done on a sample of peripheral blood mononuclear cells (PBMCs). The source is a woman aged 18-30 years. Both conserved end residues are part of each CDR3. A D gene is named only where the DNA matches it firmly. Clone size is not always given. Where it is, it says once, few, many or a class for expanded clones.

clone size	D gene	J gene	V gene	CDR3 DNA	CDR3 protein
NA	TRBD1	TRBJ1-6	TRBV28	TGTGCCAGCAGTGGGGACAGGGGCTATAATTCACCCCTCCACTTT	CASSGDRGYNSPLHF
NA	NA	TRBJ2-6	TRBV12-2	TGTGCAAGTCGCTTAGCGGAACGGTGGACAGGACGCTCTGGGGCCAACGTCCTGACTTTC	CASRLAERWTGRSGANVLTF
NA	NA	TRBJ1-5	TRBV2	TGTGCCAGCAGGGAGACAGTTGGCAATCAGCCCCAGCATTTT	CASRETVGNQPQHF
NA	NA	TRBJ2-4	TRBV5-6	TGTGCCAGCAGCTTGTGGGCTTCTGGCATTCAGTACTTC	CASSLWASGIQYF
NA	TRBD2	TRBJ2-5	TRBV30	TGTGCCTGGAGTGTAGGCCGGGAGGAAGTATGGCAAGAGACCCAGTACTTC	CAWSVGREEVWQETQYF
NA	TRBD1	TRBJ1-2	TRBV7-2	TGTGCCAGCAGCTTACAGACAGGGGGCTCCTATGGCTACACCTTC	CASSLQTGGSYGYTF
NA	TRBD1	TRBJ2-3	TRBV28	TGTGCCAGCAGAGGTACCGGGACAGGGGGTTTGGATACGCAGTATTTT	CASRGTGTGGLDTQYF
NA	NA	TRBJ1-2	TRBV19	TGTGCCAGTACTCCAGCTGGGACGGTCTATGGCTACACCTTC	CASTPAGTVYGYTF
NA	TRBD2	TRBJ2-3	TRBV4-2	TGTGCCAGCAGCCTCGGGACTAGCGGGACCACAGATACGCAGTATTTT	CASSLGTSGTTDTQYF
NA	TRBD2	TRBJ2-1	TRBV28	TGTGCCAGCAGTCGGACTAGCGGGAGCTACAATGAGCAGTTCTTC	CASSRTSGSYNEQFF
once	NA	TRBJ2-1	TRBV4-2	TGTGCCAGCAGCCGCCTGACTCAGAGCTCCTACAATGAGCAGTTCTTC	CASSRLTQSSYNEQFF
once	NA	TRBJ2-7	TRBV14	TGTGCCAGCAGCCAGACAGGCAGCTACGAGCAGTACTTC	CASSQTGSYEQYF
NA	NA	TRBJ2-7	TRBV4-2	TGTGCCAGCAGCCTCCGGAGGGGGGGTGGAGGGGACGAGCAGTACTTC	CASSLRRGGGGDEQYF
NA	NA	TRBJ1-1	TRBV10-1	TGCGCCAGCAGTGAGAGATGTGCCCAAAACACTGAAGCTTTCTTT	CASSERCAQNTEAFF
NA	NA	TRBJ2-2	TRBV11-2	TGTGCCAGCAGCTTAGGAACCAGGGGCTCGAACACCGGGGAGCTGTTTTTT	CASSLGTRGSNTGELFF
NA	NA	TRBJ2-1	TRBV5-8	TGTGCCAGCAGCTTGGCAGGCTCCTACAATGAGCAGTTCTTC	CASSLAGSYNEQFF
NA	NA	TRBJ2-2	TRBV5-6	TGTGCCAGCAGCTTGGGACAGGCCACGAACACCGGGGAGCTGTTTTTT	CASSLGQATNTGELFF
few	NA	TRBJ1-5	TRBV27	TGTGCCAGCAGGGAGCGGGGACCGTGGAGCAATCAGCCCCAGCATTTT	CASRERGPWSNQPQHF
NA	TRBD1	TRBJ2-5	TRBV5-1	TGCGCCAGCAGCTTGACAGGGGCACAAGAGACCCAGTACTTC	CASSLTGAQETQYF
NA	NA	TRBJ2-7	TRBV6-1	TGTGCCAGCAGTGAGACAGGCTACGAGCAGTACTTC	CASSETGYEQYF
NA	NA	TRBJ1-4	TRBV20-1	TGCAGTGCTAGGGTCCTGGACCGACCCCTTTTT	CSARVLDRPLF
NA	NA	TRBJ1-2	TRBV5-8	TGTGCCAGCAGCTTAAAAAATTGGGGCGAGCCATATGGCTACACCTTC	CASSLKNWGEPYGYTF
few	NA	TRBJ2-7	TRBV28	TGTGCCAGCAGTCGTAACGAGGACGAGCAGTACTTC	CASSRNEDEQYF
NA	NA	TRBJ2-1	TRBV5-5	TGTGCCAGCAGGCCGGCCGCAAATGAGCAGTTCTTC	CASRPAANEQFF
NA	TRBD1	TRBJ2-2	TRBV28	TGTGCCAGCAGACAGACAGGGGGTGGCGGGGAGCTGTTTTTT	CASRQTGGGGELFF
NA	TRBD2	TRBJ2-3	TRBV6-6	TGTGCCAGCAGTTACCTTAGCGGGGGGCCCACAGATACGCAGTATTTT	CASSYLSGGPTDTQYF
NA	TRBD2	TRBJ2-3	TRBV4-1	TGCGCCAGCAGCCAAGAGCTAGCGGAAGATACGCAGTATTTT	CASSQELAEDTQYF
NA	NA	TRBJ2-7	TRBV18	TGTGCCAGCTCACCAGGGCGTGGAGGCGAGCAGTACTTC	CASSPGRGGEQYF
once	TRBD2	TRBJ2-5	TRBV11-3	TGTGCCAGCAGCTTAGGCCCGCGTGGCGGGGGGGCGTTTAAGACCCAGTACTTC	CASSLGPRGGGAFKTQYF